These 32 T cell receptor beta chains were all obtained from the same sample, sequenced in a study of T-cell reconstitution after alpha-beta-depleted transplantation in children. Unique molecular identifiers were used in preparing the TCRbeta library. TCRdb independently ran MiXCR on the PCR reads; one entry per CDR3 protein. Seen here are 250,000 to 400,000 distinct CDR3 sequences, approximately 23% observed once, and the top ten hold approximately 9.9%. The sample in question was PBMCs, mostly from graft donor cells, obtained 180 days after TCRalphabeta/CD19-depleted stem cell transplant. The receptor source for this set is a male patient between 5 and 17 years old who had a stem cell transplant for acute lymphoblastic leukemia, so the T cells may come from the graft donor.

In its sample, this clonotype was seen a few times. The V gene is TRBV3-1, the J gene TRBJ2-2; 12 bases map to TRBD2. The ends lost 1 base at V and 5 bases at J; junction bases unmatched: 5. Germline loops: CDR1 LGHDT, CDR2 YNNKEL (reference sequence). This CDR3 is 17 amino acids long. CDR3 nucleotides: TGTGCCAGCAGCCAAGGAGGGACTAGCGGGTCTACCGGGGAGCTGTTTTTT. Protein product: CASSQGGTSGSTGELFF. Using reference TRBV3-1 and TRBJ2-2 for the parts outside the CDR3, the full variable domain is DTAVSQTPKYLVTQMGNDKSIKCEQNLGHDTMYWYKQDSKKFLKIMFSYNNKELIINETVPNRFSPKSPDKAHLNLHINSLELGDSAVYFCASSQGGTSGSTGELFFGEGSRLTVL.

The chain couples TRBV14 to TRBJ1-3; D gene ambiguous. Germline V gene data show CDR1 as SGHDN and CDR2 as FVKESK. With 0 bases removed from V and 2 bases from J, the gap between germline ends came to 8 bases. CDR3 length equals 15 residues. In DNA form, the CDR3 reads TGTGCCAGCAGCCAAGAAGCGTTCACTGGAAACACCATATATTTT. It yields the protein CASSQEAFTGNTIYF.

V and J are TRBV5-1 and TRBJ2-6, with D tentatively TRBD1 (5 bases). Germline V CDR1 and CDR2: SGHRS, YFSETQ. The CDR3 covers 15 residues. Trimming stripped 4 bases from V and 6 bases from J, with 14 bases between. CDR3: CASSQQASVANVLTF. The CDR3 region has the DNA TGCGCCAGCAGCCAACAGGCCTCCGTGGCCAACGTCCTGACTTTC.

This clonotype has only a few counts. This sequence joins TRBV4-1 and TRBJ1-2; D unresolved. V was cut by 3 bases and J by 7 bases, with 18 bases left in between. In germline, CDR1 is MGHRA, CDR2 YSYEKL. The CDR3 has 15 residues. The CDR3 loop reads CASSQGPARWSGYTF. DNA of the CDR3: TGCGCCAGCAGCCAGGGTCCCGCACGGTGGAGTGGCTACACCTTC.

Ten or more counts support this clonotype. The chain carries TRBV7-4 and TRBJ1-4; the match to TRBD1 covers 9 bases. This CDR3 contains 16 residues. With V trimmed by 5 bases and J by 8 bases, 12 bases remained unmatched. Germline CDR1 and CDR2: SGHVT and SQSDAQ. The CDR3 loop is CASSPNSGTGNEKLFF. CDR3 in DNA: TGTGCCAGCAGCCCGAATTCCGGGACAGGGAACGAAAAACTGTTTTTT.

This chain uses TRBV24-1 with TRBJ2-3; D is perhaps TRBD2 (6 bases). Germline V gene data show CDR1 as KGHDR and CDR2 as SFDVKD. V was pared by 0 bases and J by 3 bases, with 15 bases between. There are 17 residues in the CDR3. The CDR3 coding sequence is TGTGCCACCAGTGATTTGTGGGGAACGGGAGAAACAGATACGCAGTATTTT. Residues: CATSDLWGTGETDTQYF.

This sequence joins TRBV9 and TRBJ2-7; 9 bases align to TRBD1. The CDR3 extends over 13 amino acids. Germline V gives CDR1 SGDLS, CDR2 YYNGEE. J gave up 13 bases and V 6 bases, and 14 bases lay outside the gene matches. The CDR3 coding sequence is TGTGCCAGCATCCTTGGAACAGGGGGCGCAGGTTACTTC. Amino acid sequence: CASILGTGGAGYF.

This clonotype was picked up many times. This CDR3 is CASSLEGGYEQYF. Written as DNA, the CDR3 is TGTGCCAGCAGCTTAGAGGGGGGCTACGAGCAGTACTTC. This chain uses TRBV7-9 with TRBJ2-7; D is perhaps TRBD1 or TRBD2 (6 bases each). Germline CDR1 SEHNR, CDR2 FQNEAQ (reference sequence). The V and J ends lost 1 base and 3 bases respectively, with 7 bases between them. The CDR3 totals 13 residues.

The V call is TRBV12-3 or TRBV12-4, the J call TRBJ1-5; D perhaps matches TRBD1 (5 bases). Trimming removed 2 bases at V and 3 bases at J, with 14 bases between. CDR3 length equals 16 residues. The DNA for the CDR3 is TGTGCCAGCAGTTTATGGTTTGGCAGGGACAATCAGCCCCAGCATTTT. This sequence encodes CASSLWFGRDNQPQHF.

This clonotype was detected ten times or more. The gene calls are TRBV12-3 or TRBV12-4 and TRBJ2-3; TRBD2 agrees at 12 bases. The CDR3 contains 15 residues. V gave up 6 bases and J gave up 3 bases; unmatched junction bases: 4. CDR3 loop: CASSPSGRATDTQYF. DNA of the CDR3: TGTGCCAGCAGCCCTAGCGGGAGGGCAACAGATACGCAGTATTTT.

This clonotype occurred many times. The chain employs TRBV5-1 and TRBJ2-5; D is unresolved. Trimming pared 7 bases from V and 3 bases from J, leaving 10 bases between. The germline V gene encodes CDR1 SGHRS and CDR2 YFSETQ. There are 12 residues in the CDR3. The CDR3 bases are TGCGCCAGCTACGATTTGGAAGAGACCCAGTACTTC. Protein product: CASYDLEETQYF.

The count of this clonotype is one. J is TRBJ1-1 and V is TRBV19, with TRBD1 matching 7 bases. The germline CDR1 and CDR2 sequences are LNHDA and SQIVND (reference sequence). V lost 9 bases to trimming and J lost 6 bases; unmatched junction nucleotides: 13. The CDR3 length is 14 residues. CDR3 nucleotides: TGTGCCAGCCCCAGCCGAGGGGGCCTCGCTGAAGCTTTCTTT. Its translation is CASPSRGGLAEAFF.

This chain joins TRBV24-1 and TRBJ2-3; no definite D call. This CDR3 is built from 14 residues. Germline lookup yields CDR1 KGHDR and CDR2 SFDVKD. V was trimmed by 4 bases and J by 3 bases, leaving 10 bases between them. CDR3 nucleotides: TGTGCCACCAGTGAGGGTTCCGGAACAGATACGCAGTATTTT. Amino acid sequence: CATSEGSGTDTQYF.

V and J are TRBV6-5 and TRBJ2-7; 7 bases agree with TRBD1. Germline V CDR1 and CDR2: MNHEY, SVGAGI. After removal of 2 bases from V and 4 bases from J, the junction contained 5 bases not matched to a gene. This CDR3 has 14 amino acids. The CDR3 sequence is CASSYRGHLYEQYF. As DNA, the CDR3 is TGTGCCAGCAGTTACAGGGGGCATCTGTACGAGCAGTACTTC.

This clonotype occurred many times. The chain has TRBV12-3 or TRBV12-4 and TRBJ1-1; D is possibly TRBD1 (6 bases). Trimming took 2 bases from V and 2 from J, leaving 9 bases between them. The CDR3 is 14 residues long. CDR3 loop: CASSLTGLNTEAFF. DNA of the CDR3: TGTGCCAGCAGTTTAACAGGGCTAAACACTGAAGCTTTCTTT.

The V call is TRBV19, the J call TRBJ2-2; D remains ambiguous. Germline CDR1 is LNHDA and CDR2 is SQIVND (reference sequence). The CDR3 loop spans 15 amino acids. The V end was cut by 1 base, the J end by 1 base, with 7 bases between. CDR3 loop: CASSIVRRNTGELFF. CDR3 DNA: TGTGCCAGTAGTATAGTCCGCAGGAACACCGGGGAGCTGTTTTTT.

The chain is built from TRBV5-5 and TRBJ2-6; D is unclear. Germline V gene data show CDR1 as SGHKS and CDR2 as YYEKEE (reference sequence). The CDR3 loop spans 15 amino acids. Between the trimmed V and J ends, which lost 0 bases and 2 bases, there was a span of 6 bases. The CDR3 spells CASSLVLAGANVLTF. In DNA form, the CDR3 reads TGTGCCAGCAGCTTGGTTCTGGCTGGGGCCAACGTCCTGACTTTC.

This clonotype came up a few times. The chain links TRBV2 to TRBJ2-1; 14 nucleotides align to TRBD2. Trimming cost V 8 bases and J 6 bases; bases outside gene matches: 3. This CDR3 spans 14 amino acids. CDR1 SNHLY and CDR2 FYNNEI come from the germline V gene. The CDR3 DNA reads as TGTGCCAGCTGGGGGACTAGCGGGAGCAATGAGCAGTTCTTC. Its translation is CASWGTSGSNEQFF.

The V and J genes are TRBV12-3 or TRBV12-4 and TRBJ2-3, with 8 bases aligning to TRBD2. V shed 4 bases, J shed 4 bases, and the junction held 16 bases outside the gene matches. The CDR3 extends over 18 amino acids. CDR3 protein: CASSSPPPGLESPDTQYF. As DNA, the CDR3 is TGTGCCAGCAGTTCCCCCCCGCCGGGACTAGAATCTCCAGATACGCAGTATTTT.

This sequence joins TRBV14 and TRBJ2-3, with 7 bases fitting TRBD2. The V gene's germline CDR1 is SGHDN and CDR2 FVKESK. Germline trimming cut 3 bases from V and 6 bases from J; bases unmatched to any gene: 12. The CDR3 runs to 16 residues. The DNA of the CDR3 is TGTGCCAGCAGCCACCACATACTAGCGCGCAGGGATACGCAGTATTTT. As protein: CASSHHILARRDTQYF.

This clonotype was detected only a few times. The chain carries TRBV15 and TRBJ2-7; no firm D call. The germline CDR1 and CDR2 sequences are LNHNV and YYDKDF (reference sequence). The CDR3 sequence is 17 residues long. Trimming shortened V by 0 bases and J by 2 bases, and 17 bases separated the two germline ends. The CDR3 is CATSRDSHSLSPYEQYF. The CDR3 bases are TGTGCCACCAGCAGAGATTCCCACAGCCTATCCCCCTACGAGCAGTACTTC.

This clonotype was recorded a few times. The chain has TRBV10-2 and TRBJ2-3, with 7 bases that match TRBD2. Germline V gene lookup returns CDR1 WSHSY and CDR2 SAAADI. This CDR3 comprises 17 residues. The junction had 12 bases not matched to a gene; V was cut back by 4 bases and J by 2 bases. CDR3 nucleotide sequence: TGCGCCAGCAGTGGGCCCCGGCTAGCGGCATTCACAGATACGCAGTATTTT. It codes for CASSGPRLAAFTDTQYF.

The J gene is TRBJ1-5, the V gene TRBV20-1; no clear D gene. The CDR3 has 13 residues. The V end lost 3 bases, the J end lost 2 bases, and 8 bases lay between the germline ends. CDR1 and CDR2 from the germline V gene are DFQATT and SNEGSKA (reference sequence). CDR3: CSASEVRNQPQHF. Here the CDR3 DNA reads TGCAGTGCTAGCGAGGTCCGCAATCAGCCCCAGCATTTT.

J is TRBJ2-1 and V is TRBV14; D uncertain. V gave up 7 bases and J gave up 5 bases, with 21 bases separating them. Germline-derived CDR1 and CDR2 are SGHDN and FVKESK. This CDR3 is built from 16 residues. The DNA for the CDR3 is TGTGCCAGCAACTCCATTTTAGTCACCCCCAACAATGAGCAGTTCTTC. It codes for CASNSILVTPNNEQFF.

The CDR3 DNA reads as TGTGCCAGCAGTTACACCCGTAGCTATGGCTACACCTTC. It encodes CASSYTRSYGYTF. The V gene is TRBV6-5, the J gene TRBJ1-2; no clear D. V was shortened by 2 bases and J by 4 bases, with 8 bases between the two germline ends. CDR1 is MNHEY and CDR2 is SVGAGI in the germline V gene. This CDR3 is 13 amino acids long.

The chain employs TRBV20-1 and TRBJ2-1; TRBD1 matches at 10 bases. V was clipped by 5 bases and J by 8 bases; unmatched bases: 15. The germline CDR1 and CDR2 sequences are DFQATT and SNEGSKA (reference sequence). The CDR3 runs to 16 residues. CDR3 coding DNA: TGCAGTGCTGCAGACCTCCGGGACAGGGGATGGGATGAGCAGTTCTTC. Translated: CSAADLRDRGWDEQFF.

This rearrangement joins TRBV5-1 to TRBJ1-1; the D gene is possibly TRBD1 (5 bases). V was cut by 6 bases and J by 1 base, with 16 bases left in between. Germline-derived CDR1 and CDR2 are SGHRS and YFSETQ. The CDR3 is 15 amino acids. DNA of the CDR3: TGCGCCAGCAATGGAGGGGCCCATACGAACACTGAAGCTTTCTTT. Its translation is CASNGGAHTNTEAFF.

This chain joins TRBV14 and TRBJ2-1; D may correspond to TRBD1 or TRBD2 (5 bases each). With 1 base removed from V and 10 bases from J, the gap between germline ends came to 11 bases. The CDR3 extends over 13 amino acids. CDR1 SGHDN and CDR2 FVKESK come from the germline V gene. CDR3 in DNA: TGTGCCAGCAGCCAAGGACTGGGGGTCGAGCAGTTCTTC. Protein: CASSQGLGVEQFF.

This clonotype has more than one count but fewer than ten. V gene TRBV7-3 combines with J gene TRBJ2-1; tentative D call: TRBD2 (6 bases). Germline CDR1 is SGHTA and CDR2 is FQGTGA. V lost 1 base to trimming and J lost 4 bases, with 11 bases between them. The CDR3 is 15 residues long. CDR3 residues: CASSLILAGYNEQFF. The DNA for the CDR3 is TGTGCCAGCAGCTTAATACTAGCAGGTTACAATGAGCAGTTCTTC.

At least ten counts were recorded for this clonotype. This sequence joins TRBV5-6 and TRBJ2-5, with TRBD2 as a possible D gene (6 bases). Deletions cut 7 bases from V and 2 bases from J, with 9 bases between. Germline CDR1 SGHDT, CDR2 YYEEEE. The CDR3 length is 12 residues. This chain's CDR3 is CASCLAQETQYF. CDR3 in DNA: TGTGCCAGCTGTCTAGCGCAAGAGACCCAGTACTTC.

In DNA, the CDR3 is TGCGCCAGCAGCCAATCGGGACTAGCGGTCCAAGAGACCCAGTACTTC. Translation gives CASSQSGLAVQETQYF. The rearrangement uses TRBV4-1 and TRBJ2-5; 11 bases match TRBD2. CDR3 length: 16 residues. Germline assignment: CDR1 MGHRA and CDR2 YSYEKL. The V gene end was trimmed by 2 bases and the J gene end by 1 base; junction bases not matched to a gene: 3.

Only a few counts were recorded for this clonotype. The chain carries TRBV10-3 and TRBJ1-1; D remains unclear. Germline loops: CDR1 ENHRY, CDR2 SYGVKD. CDR3 size: 14 residues. The V gene lost 3 bases and the J gene lost 0 bases, with 8 bases spanning the gap. The DNA for the CDR3 is TGTGCCATCAGTGAACACAGATTGAACACTGAAGCTTTCTTT. It is translated as CAISEHRLNTEAFF.